The 4 T cell receptor beta chains below come from one sample, sequenced in a study of tumor-infiltrating lymphocytes in primary liver carcinoma. Taking roughly 18-32 mg of unsorted bulk tissue, the authors co-extracted RNA and DNA. Using a constant-region primer together with ProtoScript II reverse transcriptase, TCR beta cDNA was made from about 500 ng of total RNA. Nested multiplex PCR, run for three rounds with slightly modified ARM-PCR, yielded TCR beta libraries. Both of the initial two PCR rounds ran for 10 cycles and employed TRBV1-TRBV30 forward primers alongside a C-beta reverse primer. TCRdb reprocessed the multiplex PCR reads via MiXCR and lists one record per CDR3 protein. The sample has roughly 100,000 distinct CDR3 sequences, roughly 85% seen once; the top ten hold about 20%. Sequencing used liver tumor tissue from sampling region 3. Stated subset: tumor region T3, left-lateral pole. The origin of the receptors is a man aged 35 to 55 with primary liver carcinoma and hepatitis B virus infection.

Turning to this clonotype: One junction end does not reproduce the germline sequence, and a read error may be involved. J is TRBJ2-5 and V is TRBV5-4; TRBD1 aligns across 7 bases. In germline, CDR1 is SGHNT, CDR2 YYREEE (reference sequence). The CDR3 sequence is 14 residues long. The CDR3 is CAGSLVGGGETQNF. The CDR3 DNA reads TGTGCCGGCAGCTTGGTAGGGGGCGGTGAGACCCAGAACTTC.

The chain carries TRBV4-1 and TRBJ2-7, with 9 bases that match TRBD2. Germline CDR1 is MGHRA and CDR2 is YSYEKL. The length of the CDR3 is 24 residues. Losses at the gene ends were 4 bases for V and 4 bases for J; bases not matched to a gene: 35. The chain's CDR3 is CASSRIEGQARPTGTSRRMYEQYF. CDR3 DNA: TGCGCCAGCAGCCGAATAGAGGGGCAGGCTCGCCCGACCGGGACTAGCAGGAGGATGTACGAGCAGTACTTC.

This clonotype was recorded once. The rearrangement links TRBV5-1 to TRBJ2-1; D remains unclear. The CDR3 covers 15 residues. Trimming took off 0 bases at V and 3 bases at J, with 10 bases between the two ends. Germline CDR1 is SGHRS and CDR2 is YFSETQ. CDR3 coding DNA: TGCGCCAGCAGCTTGGTTGGGGAACTCTACAATGAGCAGTTCTTC. Translating gives CASSLVGELYNEQFF.

Comment on this clonotype: This may stem from a read error, because a much larger clone lies one nucleotide away. The V call is TRBV5-1, the J call TRBJ1-5, with 11 bases that match TRBD1. This CDR3 is built from 15 residues. CDR1 SGHRS and CDR2 YFSETQ come from the germline V gene. CDR3 in DNA: TGCGCCAGCAACTTGGAGGGACAGGGGGATCAGCCCCAGCATTTT. Translation: CASNLEGQGDQPQHF. The full variable domain, in which reference TRBV5-1 and TRBJ1-5 provide the parts outside the CDR3, is KAGVTQTPRYLIKTRGQQVTLSCSPISGHRSVSWYQQTPGQGLQFLFEYFSETQRNKGNFPGRFSGRQFSNSRSEMNVSTLELGDSALYLCASNLEGQGDQPQHFGDGTRLSIL.